This section outlines one TCR beta chain sequence together with its context. The record originates from a study of T cell clones after liver transplantation. Germline V CDR1 and CDR2: MNHEY, SMNVEV (reference sequence). Trimming removed 6 bases from V and 4 bases from J; junction bases left unmatched: 9. CDR3 size: 15 residues. The protocol was immunoSEQ multiplex PCR, while the TCRdb copy is restricted to in-frame clones and leaves out a portion. Among 55,000 to 70,000 clones listed, about 91% were seen once. This sequence joins TRBV27 and TRBJ2-1; 7 nucleotides align to TRBD2. Sequenced here: CD4+ T cells from blood, sampled approximately 26 months after liver transplant. The receptor comes from a human patient who received a liver transplant. The graft donor may account for some of the T cells. The CDR3 DNA is TGTGCCAGCAGCAGAAGCGGGAACTCGTACAATGAGCAGTTCTTC. This gives the protein CASSRSGNSYNEQFF.